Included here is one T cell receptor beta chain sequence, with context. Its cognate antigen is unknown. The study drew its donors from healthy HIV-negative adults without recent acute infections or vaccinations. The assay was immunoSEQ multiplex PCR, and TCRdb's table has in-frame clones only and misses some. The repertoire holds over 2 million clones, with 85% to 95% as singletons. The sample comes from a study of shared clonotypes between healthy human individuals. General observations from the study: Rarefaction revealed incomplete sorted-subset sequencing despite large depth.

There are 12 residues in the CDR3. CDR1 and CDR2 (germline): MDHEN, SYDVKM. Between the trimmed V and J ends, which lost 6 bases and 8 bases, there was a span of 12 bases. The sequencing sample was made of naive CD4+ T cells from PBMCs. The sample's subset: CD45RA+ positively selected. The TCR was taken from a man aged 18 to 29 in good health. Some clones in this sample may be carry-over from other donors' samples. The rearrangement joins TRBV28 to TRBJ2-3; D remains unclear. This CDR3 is CASSPEHGTQYF. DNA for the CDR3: TGTGCCAGCAGCCCGGAACATGGTACGCAGTATTTT.